This T cell receptor beta chain was identified during a study of blood T cell repertoires in COVID-19 (dated by TCRdb to the early 2020s). Describing the broader study: Collaborator samples came from the United States, Italy and Spain and covered acute and convalescent phases of COVID-19. The prospective study material was composed of cDNA or gDNA derived from T cells, B-cell-depleted T cells, or PBMCs. Deeply sampled blood TCRbeta repertoires from subjects exposed to, actively infected with, or recovered from COVID-19 were included in the dataset. A freely available public database, intended as a resource for researchers studying the immune response to SARS-CoV-2, is where the repertoires were released. The samples were drawn from two sources: the first 160 participants of the ongoing ImmuneRACE study, and 1,200 or so subjects contributed by 6 global collaborators. The sample metadata nearly always contained a de-identified subject ID, COVID-19 status, age in years and sex. Where available, HLA class I and class II types were obtained from metadata supplied by the sample provider rather than from assay-based typing. Results and caveats for the whole study, not just this receptor: The amount of clinical and demographic metadata varied by source and participant and was provided uncurated.

The immunoSEQ Assay, a bias-controlled multiplex PCR, was used to amplify TCRbeta CDR3 regions from genomic DNA. As for the original processing: Within the assay, amplification of reference gene primers was used to estimate how many nucleated cells each sample contained. Sequence reads were collapsed and filtered to measure the absolute abundance of every unique TCRbeta CDR3 rearrangement. For each sample, productive Simpson clonality was calculated as the square root of Simpson's diversity index across productive rearrangements. What TCRdb holds here is the immuneACCESS table cut down to in-frame rearrangements. Part of the clones is not present; checked against another copy, under half of the missing clones reflect an unresolved V gene, and the others are unexplained. Clone size and the V and J calls come from that table; the DNA yielded D and trimming. This sample is represented by tens of thousands of clones; 86% of them were singletons. The leading ten clones occupy 5.5% to 7% of the sample.

Note on this clone: Its antigen remains undetermined. No much larger clone exists at a distance of one base, and base qualities are not known.

Whole blood was collected in K2EDTA tubes by collaborating institutions according to the institutions' own protocols. For TCRbeta analysis, collaborators shipped samples in one of three forms: frozen whole blood, isolated PBMCs, or DNA extracted from either of those sample types. Sequenced input: peripheral blood. The receptor's source is a man in his forties or fifties with active COVID-19.

The CDR3 in this case is CASSSPPRDIANTGELFF. The DNA sequence is as follows: TGTGCCAGCAGCTCCCCCCCCCGGGACATAGCGAACACCGGGGAGCTGTTTTTT. This receptor chain uses TRBV7-6 and TRBJ2-2, with TRBD1 tentatively as D gene (6 bases match). Inclusive of the bounding cysteine and phenylalanine, the CDR3 is 18 residues long. The read is trimmed to its CDR3 DNA, 54 bases read in frame from base 1. V is shortened by 4 bases, J by 0 bases, and the region joining them spans 18 bases. CDR1 SGHVS and CDR2 FNYEAQ are derived from the germline V gene.